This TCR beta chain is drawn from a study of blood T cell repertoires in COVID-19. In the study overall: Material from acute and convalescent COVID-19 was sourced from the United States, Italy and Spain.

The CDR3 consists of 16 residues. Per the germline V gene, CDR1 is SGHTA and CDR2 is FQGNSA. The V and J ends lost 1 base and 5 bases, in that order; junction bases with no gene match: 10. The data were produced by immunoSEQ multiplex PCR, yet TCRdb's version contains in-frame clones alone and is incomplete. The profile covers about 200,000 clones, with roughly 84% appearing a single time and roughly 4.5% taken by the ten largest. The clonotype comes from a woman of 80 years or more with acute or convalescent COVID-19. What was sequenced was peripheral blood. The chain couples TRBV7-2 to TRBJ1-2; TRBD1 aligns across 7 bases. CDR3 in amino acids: CASSLGIWTGEYGYTF. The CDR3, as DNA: TGTGCCAGCAGCTTAGGAATTTGGACAGGAGAATATGGCTACACCTTC.